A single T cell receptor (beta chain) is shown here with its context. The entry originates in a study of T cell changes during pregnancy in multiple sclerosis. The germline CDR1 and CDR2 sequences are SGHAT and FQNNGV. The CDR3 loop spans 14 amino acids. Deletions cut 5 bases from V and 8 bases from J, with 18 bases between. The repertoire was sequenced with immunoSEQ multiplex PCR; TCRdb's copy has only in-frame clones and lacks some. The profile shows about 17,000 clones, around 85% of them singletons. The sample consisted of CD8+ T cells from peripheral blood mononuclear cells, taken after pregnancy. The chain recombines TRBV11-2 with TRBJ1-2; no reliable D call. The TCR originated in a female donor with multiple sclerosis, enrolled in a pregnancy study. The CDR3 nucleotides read TGTGCCAGCAGCCTGGCGGGTGACCCACAGGGCTACACCTTC. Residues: CASSLAGDPQGYTF.